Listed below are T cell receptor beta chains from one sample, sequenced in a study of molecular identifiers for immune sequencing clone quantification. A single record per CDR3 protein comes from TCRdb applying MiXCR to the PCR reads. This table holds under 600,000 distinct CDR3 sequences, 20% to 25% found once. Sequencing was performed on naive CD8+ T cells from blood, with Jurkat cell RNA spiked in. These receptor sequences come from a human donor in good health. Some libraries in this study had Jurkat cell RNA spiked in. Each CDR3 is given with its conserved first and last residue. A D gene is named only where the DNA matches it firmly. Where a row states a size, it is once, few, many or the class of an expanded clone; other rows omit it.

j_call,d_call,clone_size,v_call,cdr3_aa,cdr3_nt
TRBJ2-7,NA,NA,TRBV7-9,CASSRGGISYEQYF,TGTGCCAGCAGCCGCGGTGGGATTTCCTACGAGCAGTACTTC
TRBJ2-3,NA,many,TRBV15,CATSRSLASSTDTQYF,TGTGCCACCAGCAGGTCTCTAGCGTCGAGCACAGATACGCAGTATTTT
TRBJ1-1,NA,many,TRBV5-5,CASSADSMNTEAFF,TGTGCCAGCAGCGCGGACAGCATGAACACTGAAGCTTTCTTT
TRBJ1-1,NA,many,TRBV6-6,CASSYPTGRTEAFF,TGTGCCAGCAGTTACCCGACAGGCAGGACTGAAGCTTTCTTT
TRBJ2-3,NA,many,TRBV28,CASSLGGNTDTQYF,TGTGCCAGCAGTTTGGGCGGAAACACAGATACGCAGTATTTT
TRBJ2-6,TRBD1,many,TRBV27,CASCPGQISGANVLTF,TGTGCCAGCTGCCCGGGACAGATCTCTGGGGCCAACGTCCTGACTTTC
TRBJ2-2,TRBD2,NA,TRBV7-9,CASSLTRELAGALNTGELFF,TGTGCCAGCAGCTTAACTCGGGAACTAGCGGGGGCCCTGAACACCGGGGAGCTGTTTTTT
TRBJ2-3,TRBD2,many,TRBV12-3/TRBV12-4,CASSFMPETSGSTDTQYF,TGTGCCAGCAGTTTTATGCCGGAGACTAGCGGGAGCACAGATACGCAGTATTTT
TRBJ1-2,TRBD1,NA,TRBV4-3,CASSPFRTGGYGYTF,TGCGCCAGCAGCCCGTTTCGGACAGGGGGTTATGGCTACACCTTC
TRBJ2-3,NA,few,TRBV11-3,CASSATGTPSTDTQYF,TGTGCCAGCAGCGCGACCGGGACGCCTAGCACAGATACGCAGTATTTT
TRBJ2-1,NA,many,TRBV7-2,CASSLGLGLYSEQFF,TGTGCCAGCAGCTTAGGCCTGGGACTTTATAGTGAGCAGTTCTTC
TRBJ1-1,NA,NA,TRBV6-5,CASSPRGGGWNVGDTEAFF,TGTGCCAGCAGCCCACGTGGGGGAGGGTGGAACGTGGGGGACACTGAAGCTTTCTTT
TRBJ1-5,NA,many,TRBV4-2,CASSQVLWDSNQPQHF,TGTGCCAGCAGCCAAGTTTTGTGGGATAGCAATCAGCCCCAGCATTTT
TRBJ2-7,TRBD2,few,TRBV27,CASSLLAGPRLDEQYF,TGTGCCAGCAGTTTACTAGCGGGGCCCCGTTTGGACGAGCAGTACTTC
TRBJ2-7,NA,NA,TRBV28,CASRRTDSPYEQYF,TGTGCCAGCAGACGGACGGACTCTCCCTACGAGCAGTACTTC
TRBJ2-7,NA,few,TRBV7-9,CASSSLAGQRPYEQYF,TGTGCCAGCAGCTCTCTGGCGGGGCAGCGACCCTACGAGCAGTACTTC